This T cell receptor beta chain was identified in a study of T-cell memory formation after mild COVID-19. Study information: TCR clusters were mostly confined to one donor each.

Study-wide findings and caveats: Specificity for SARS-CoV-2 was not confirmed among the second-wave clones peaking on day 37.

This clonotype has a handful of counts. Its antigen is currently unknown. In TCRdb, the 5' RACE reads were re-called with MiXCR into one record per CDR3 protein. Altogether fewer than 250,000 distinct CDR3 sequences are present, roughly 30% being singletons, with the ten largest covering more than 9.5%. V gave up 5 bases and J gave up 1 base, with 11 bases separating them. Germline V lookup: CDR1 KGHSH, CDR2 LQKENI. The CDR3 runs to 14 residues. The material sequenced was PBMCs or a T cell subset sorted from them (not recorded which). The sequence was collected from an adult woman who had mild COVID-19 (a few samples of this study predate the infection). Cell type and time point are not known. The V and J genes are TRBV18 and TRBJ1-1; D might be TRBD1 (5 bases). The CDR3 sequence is CASSAGRGNTEAFF. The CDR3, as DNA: TGTGCCAGCTCAGCAGGGAGGGGGAACACTGAAGCTTTCTTT. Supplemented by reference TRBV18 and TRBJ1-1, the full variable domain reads NAGVMQNPRHLVRRRGQEARLRCSPMKGHSHVYWYRQLPEEGLKFMVYLQKENIIDESGMPKERFSAEFPKEGPSILRIQQVVRGDSAAYFCASSAGRGNTEAFFGQGTRLTVV.